This TCR beta chain was obtained from a study of spatial heterogeneity in lung cancer. Each CDR3 protein is one row after TCRdb ran MiXCR on the 5' RACE reads. The table records about 6,900 distinct CDR3 sequences, 3.9% of them present only once. The CDR3 loop spans 14 amino acids. The germline V gene encodes CDR1 MNHEY and CDR2 SVGEGT. Trimming took 6 bases from V and 4 from J, leaving 13 bases between them. This clonotype has a count of ten or more. Time point specified: sample taken at primary tumor resection. No cells were sorted before sequencing. The whole RNA sequenced was extracted from tumor, nontumor lung or frozen PBMC. The roughly 79 donors had untreated early-stage non-small cell lung cancer.

V is TRBV6-2 or TRBV6-3 and J is TRBJ1-5; no clear D gene. This sequence was found in a female donor with early-stage non-small cell lung cancer. Sequenced here: normal lung tissue next to the tumor, sampled at surgery. This chain's CDR3 is CASSPGSVNQPQHF. Written as DNA, the CDR3 is TGTGCCAGCAGCCCCGGATCGGTGAATCAGCCCCAGCATTTT.